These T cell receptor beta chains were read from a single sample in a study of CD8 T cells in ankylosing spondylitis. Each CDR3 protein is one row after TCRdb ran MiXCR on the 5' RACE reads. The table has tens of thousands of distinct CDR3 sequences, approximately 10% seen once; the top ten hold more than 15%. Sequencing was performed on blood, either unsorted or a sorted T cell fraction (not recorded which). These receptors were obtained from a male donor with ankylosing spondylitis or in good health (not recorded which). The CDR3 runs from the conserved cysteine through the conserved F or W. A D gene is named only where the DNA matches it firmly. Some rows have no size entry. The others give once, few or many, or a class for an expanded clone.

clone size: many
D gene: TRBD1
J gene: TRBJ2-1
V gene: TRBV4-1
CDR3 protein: CASSPSGASGTGAYNEQFF
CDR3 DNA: TGCGCCAGCAGCCCCTCCGGGGCCTCGGGGACAGGTGCCTACAATGAGCAGTTCTTC

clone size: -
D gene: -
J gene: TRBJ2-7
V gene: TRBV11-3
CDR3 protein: CASSLVGPEPYEQYF
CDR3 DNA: TGTGCCAGCAGCTTAGTCGGCCCAGAGCCCTACGAGCAGTACTTC

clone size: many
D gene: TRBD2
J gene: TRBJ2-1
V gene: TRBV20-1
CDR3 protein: CSAGELAAVYNEQFF
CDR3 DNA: TGCAGTGCAGGGGAACTAGCGGCTGTCTACAATGAGCAGTTCTTC

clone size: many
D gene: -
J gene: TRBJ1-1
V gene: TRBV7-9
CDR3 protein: CASTFTQNTEAFF
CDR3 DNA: TGTGCCAGCACCTTTACTCAGAACACTGAAGCTTTCTTT

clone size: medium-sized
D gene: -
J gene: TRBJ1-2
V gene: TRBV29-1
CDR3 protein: CSVETDSSFGYTF
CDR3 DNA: TGCAGCGTTGAAACGGACAGCTCATTTGGCTACACCTTC

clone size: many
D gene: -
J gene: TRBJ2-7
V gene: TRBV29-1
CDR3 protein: CSVGVQPNTYEQYF
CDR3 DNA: TGCAGCGTTGGTGTGCAGCCGAATACCTACGAGCAGTACTTC

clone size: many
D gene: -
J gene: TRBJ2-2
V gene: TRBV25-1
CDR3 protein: CASSVKGRELFF
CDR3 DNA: TGTGCCAGCAGTGTCAAAGGACGGGAGCTGTTTTTT

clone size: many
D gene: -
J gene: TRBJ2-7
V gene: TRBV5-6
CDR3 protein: CASSLGNEVGAYEQYF
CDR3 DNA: TGTGCCAGCAGCTTAGGGAACGAGGTCGGTGCCTACGAGCAGTACTTC

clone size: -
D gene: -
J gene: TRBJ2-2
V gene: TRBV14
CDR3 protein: CASSQDLATRVTGELFF
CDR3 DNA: TGTGCCAGCAGCCAAGATTTGGCGACTAGGGTCACCGGGGAGCTGTTTTTT

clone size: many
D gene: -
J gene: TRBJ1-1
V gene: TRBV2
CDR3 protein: CASSEAYVSTEAFF
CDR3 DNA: TGTGCCAGCAGTGAAGCGTACGTGAGCACTGAAGCTTTCTTT

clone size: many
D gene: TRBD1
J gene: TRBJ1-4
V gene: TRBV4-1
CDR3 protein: CASSIAGTGYEKLFF
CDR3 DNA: TGCGCCAGCAGCATAGCCGGGACAGGGTATGAAAAACTGTTTTTT

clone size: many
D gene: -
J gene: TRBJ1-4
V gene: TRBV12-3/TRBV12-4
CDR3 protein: CASSFKGGEKLFF
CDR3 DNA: TGTGCCAGCAGTTTTAAGGGCGGGGAAAAACTGTTTTTT

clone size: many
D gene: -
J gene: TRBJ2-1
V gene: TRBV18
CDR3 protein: CASSPGASEYNEQFF
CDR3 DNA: TGTGCCAGCTCACCAGGGGCTAGCGAATACAATGAGCAGTTCTTC

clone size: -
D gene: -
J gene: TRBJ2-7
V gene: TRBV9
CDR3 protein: CASSVGPSYEQYF
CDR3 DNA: TGTGCCAGCAGCGTAGGCCCTTCCTACGAGCAGTACTTC

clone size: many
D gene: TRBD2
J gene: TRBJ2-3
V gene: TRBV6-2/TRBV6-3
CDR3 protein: CASSYGRLAGSTDTQYF
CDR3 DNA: TGTGCCAGCAGTTACGGGAGACTAGCGGGGAGCACAGATACGCAGTATTTT

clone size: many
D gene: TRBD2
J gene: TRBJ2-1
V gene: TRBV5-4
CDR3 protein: CASSLGSSGAYNEQFF
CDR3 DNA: TGTGCCAGCAGCTTGGGCTCTAGCGGAGCCTACAATGAGCAGTTCTTC

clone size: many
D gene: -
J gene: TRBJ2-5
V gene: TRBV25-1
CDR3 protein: CASSVQAGAFQETQYF
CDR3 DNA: TGTGCCAGCAGTGTTCAGGCAGGGGCATTCCAAGAGACCCAGTACTTC

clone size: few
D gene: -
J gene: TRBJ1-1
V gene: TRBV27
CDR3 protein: CASRRTANTEAFF
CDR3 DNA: TGTGCCAGCAGGAGGACAGCGAACACTGAAGCTTTCTTT

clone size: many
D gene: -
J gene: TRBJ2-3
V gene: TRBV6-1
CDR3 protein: CASSDRTASTDTQYF
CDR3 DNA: TGTGCCAGCAGTGATAGGACGGCTAGCACAGATACGCAGTATTTT

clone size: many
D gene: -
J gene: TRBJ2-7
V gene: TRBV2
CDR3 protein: CASRDAEPYEQYF
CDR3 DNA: TGTGCCAGCAGAGACGCTGAGCCCTACGAGCAGTACTTC

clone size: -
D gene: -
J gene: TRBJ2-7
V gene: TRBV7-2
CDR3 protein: CASSLDAGSSYEQYF
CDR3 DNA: TGTGCCAGCAGCTTAGACGCGGGAAGCTCCTACGAGCAGTACTTC

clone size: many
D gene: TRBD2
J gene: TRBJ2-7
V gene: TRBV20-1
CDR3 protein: CSVRLAGYEQYF
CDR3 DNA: TGCAGTGTTAGACTAGCAGGTTACGAGCAGTACTTC

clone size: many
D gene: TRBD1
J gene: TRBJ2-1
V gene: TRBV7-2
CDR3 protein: CASSLKQGAGEQFF
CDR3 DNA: TGTGCCAGCAGCTTGAAACAGGGGGCTGGTGAGCAGTTCTTC

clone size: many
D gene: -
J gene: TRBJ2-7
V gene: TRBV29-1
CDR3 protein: CSVGGAYEQYF
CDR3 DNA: TGCAGCGTTGGGGGGGCTTACGAGCAGTACTTC

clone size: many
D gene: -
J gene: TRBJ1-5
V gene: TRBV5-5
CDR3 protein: CASSLVGDQPQHF
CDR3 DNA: TGTGCCAGCAGCTTGGTGGGGGATCAGCCCCAGCATTTT

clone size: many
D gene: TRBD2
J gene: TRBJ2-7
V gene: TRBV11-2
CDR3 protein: CASSLEAIAGAGEQYF
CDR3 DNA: TGTGCCAGCAGCTTAGAGGCCATAGCGGGAGCGGGGGAGCAGTACTTC

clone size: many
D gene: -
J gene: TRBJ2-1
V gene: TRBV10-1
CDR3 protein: CASSDRARLDAYNEQFF
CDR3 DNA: TGCGCCAGCAGTGATCGCGCCCGTCTTGACGCCTACAATGAGCAGTTCTTC

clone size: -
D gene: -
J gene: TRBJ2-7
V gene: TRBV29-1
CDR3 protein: CSVGSALYEQYF
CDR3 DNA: TGCAGCGTTGGGAGCGCTCTCTACGAGCAGTACTTC

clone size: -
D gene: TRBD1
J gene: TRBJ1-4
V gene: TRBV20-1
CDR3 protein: CSATIPGTGREKLFF
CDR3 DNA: TGCAGTGCTACCATCCCCGGGACAGGGCGCGAAAAACTGTTTTTT